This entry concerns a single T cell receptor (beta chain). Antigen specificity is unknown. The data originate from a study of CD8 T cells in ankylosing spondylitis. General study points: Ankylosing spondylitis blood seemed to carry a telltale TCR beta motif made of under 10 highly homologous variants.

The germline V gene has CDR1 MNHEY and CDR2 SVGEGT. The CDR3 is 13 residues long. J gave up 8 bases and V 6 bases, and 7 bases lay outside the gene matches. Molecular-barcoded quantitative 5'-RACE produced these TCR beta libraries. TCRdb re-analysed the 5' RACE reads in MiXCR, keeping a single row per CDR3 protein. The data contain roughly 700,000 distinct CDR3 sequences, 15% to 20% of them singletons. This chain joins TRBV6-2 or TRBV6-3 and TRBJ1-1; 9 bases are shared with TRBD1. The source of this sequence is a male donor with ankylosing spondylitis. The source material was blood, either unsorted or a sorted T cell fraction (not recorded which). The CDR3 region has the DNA TGTGCCAGCAGCTCCGGACAGGGGCGGGAAGCTTTCTTT. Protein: CASSSGQGREAFF.